This T cell receptor beta chain was identified during a study of low-dose radiotherapy and immunotherapy resistance in tumors. Background on the study: One day before radiation and immunotherapy, intravenous cyclophosphamide 200 mg/m2 was administered, with this repeated every two weeks.

Germline lookup yields CDR1 WNHNN and CDR2 SYGVQD (reference sequence). This CDR3 contains 14 residues. V was shortened by 2 bases and J by 4 bases, with 9 bases between the two germline ends. This clonotype came up many times. Described time point: after trial treatment. Treatment reported: LDRT plus nivolumab, ipilimumab, low-dose cyclophosphamide and aspirin (RACIN trial). Treatment of the donors consisted of nivolumab and ipilimumab (plus aspirin, low-dose cyclophosphamide and low-dose radiotherapy). Qualifying patients carried advanced solid tumors devoid of tumor-infiltrating lymphocytes. TRAV- and TRBV-specific primers were used for first-strand cDNA, which covered alpha and beta chains. With a V-primer adapter and a constant-region primer, TCRs were amplified for 20 to 25 PCR cycles. Researchers amplified the isolated mRNA using in vitro transcription. TCRdb reprocessed the reads via MiXCR and lists one record per CDR3 protein. Of 95,000 to 100,000 distinct CDR3 sequences in the sample, roughly 20% were seen once.

The receptor's source is a male donor with prostate cancer. The chain carries TRBV10-1 and TRBJ1-3, with D unclear. The specimen comprised PBMCs, sampled after low-dose radiotherapy plus immunotherapy. DNA for the CDR3: TGCGCCAGCAGTGAGGGACGAGGAGGAAACACCATATATTTT. Protein sequence: CASSEGRGGNTIYF.